Described below is a single T cell receptor (beta chain) sequence and its context. Using immunoSEQ multiplex PCR, the repertoire was profiled, and TCRdb retains in-frame clones only, with some absent. The sample includes about 140,000 clones, 92% seen only once; the top ten take around 11%. This sample is part of a study of control samples from healthy donors and cancer patients. CDR3 length: 14 amino acids. Per the germline V gene, CDR1 is MGHDK and CDR2 is SYGVNS. V was clipped by 5 bases and J by 0 bases, with 8 bases between them. The sample was blood. The receptor comes from a man aged 25 to 40 in good health. This chain connects TRBV25-1 to TRBJ1-3; perhaps TRBD1 as D (6 bases). CDR3 DNA: TGTGCCAGCAGTAGGACAGCCTCTGGAAACACCATATATTTT. Amino acid sequence: CASSRTASGNTIYF.